The present entry profiles one T cell receptor beta chain with its context. Trimming removed 10 bases at V and 5 bases at J, with 23 bases between. Germline loops: CDR1 MNHNY, CDR2 SVGAGI (reference sequence). The CDR3 extends over 15 amino acids. The record originates from a study of early T cells in non-severe SARS-CoV-2 infection. Looking at the study overall: The sequenced material was bulk RNA from unsorted whole blood, and its chains were unpaired.

Individually, cDNA molecules had unique molecular identifiers attached to them. TCRdb processed the 5' RACE reads anew with MiXCR; each CDR3 protein has one entry. This table has more than 50,000 distinct CDR3 sequences, roughly 12% appearing once. The rearrangement joins TRBV6-6 to TRBJ2-5; no reliable D call. This clonotype originated in an adult who was a healthcare worker with PCR-confirmed SARS-CoV-2 infection or an uninfected control (not recorded which). Specimen: whole blood, collected at baseline. The CDR3 DNA sequence: TGTGCCACGAGTCCGGAGCTGGAATTTAGGGAGACCCAGTACTTC. Its protein is CATSPELEFRETQYF.